This is a list of T cell receptor beta chains from one sample in a study of shared clonotypes between healthy human individuals. Repertoires were generated with immunoSEQ multiplex PCR, while TCRdb's copy carries only in-frame clones and drops some. This repertoire shows some 450,000 clones, over 60% found once; its top ten account for around 12%. The sequenced sample was PBMCs. Receptors were obtained from a woman in her thirties or forties in good health. Some clones in this sample may be carry-over from other donors' samples. Each CDR3 is given with its conserved first and last residue. A D gene is named only where the DNA matches it firmly. Size is stated for part of the rows, as once, few or many counts, or as a class when the clone is expanded.

d_call	j_call	clone_size	v_call	cdr3_aa	cdr3_nt
NA	TRBJ1-1	NA	TRBV6-1	CASSDRKNTEAFF	TGTGCCAGCAGTGACAGAAAGAACACTGAAGCTTTCTTT
TRBD2	TRBJ2-1	few	TRBV7-3	CASSLTLAGGGEQFF	TGTGCCAGCAGCTTAACACTAGCGGGAGGTGGTGAGCAGTTCTTC
TRBD2	TRBJ2-1	NA	TRBV28	CATLLGGREAYNEQFF	TGTGCCACCCTGTTGGGGGGGCGGGAGGCGTACAATGAGCAGTTCTTC
NA	TRBJ2-2	NA	TRBV9	CASSVETAPTGELFF	TGTGCCAGCAGCGTAGAGACAGCCCCCACCGGGGAGCTGTTTTTT
NA	TRBJ2-4	NA	TRBV18	CASSPLEAQGSKNIQYF	TGTGCCAGCTCACCACTCGAGGCACAGGGATCGAAAAACATTCAGTACTTC
TRBD1	TRBJ2-5	NA	TRBV7-9	CASSRYGETGETQYF	TGTGCCAGCAGCCGATATGGGGAGACAGGGGAGACCCAGTACTTC
NA	TRBJ2-1	NA	TRBV7-2	CASSLGRNNEQFF	TGTGCCAGCAGCTTAGGTCGGAACAATGAGCAGTTCTTC
NA	TRBJ1-2	many	TRBV10-3	CAIKQGEGYTF	TGTGCCATCAAGCAGGGAGAAGGCTACACCTTC
NA	TRBJ2-5	NA	TRBV10-3	CATGAVETQYF	TGTGCCACCGGGGCGGTGGAGACCCAGTACTTC
NA	TRBJ1-2	NA	TRBV29-1	CSVGEVSGNYGYTF	TGCAGCGTAGGGGAGGTCAGCGGTAACTATGGCTACACCTTC
NA	TRBJ1-3	many	TRBV30	CASTRTLESSGNTIYF	TGTGCCTCTACCCGGACCCTGGAGAGCTCTGGAAACACCATATATTTT
TRBD1	TRBJ1-4	once	TRBV6-6	CASSGTGINEKLFF	TGTGCCAGCAGTGGGACAGGGATTAATGAAAAACTGTTTTTT
NA	TRBJ2-7	NA	TRBV30	CAWRSQRAGFSYEQYF	TGTGCCTGGAGGTCCCAGCGGGCAGGTTTCTCCTACGAGCAGTACTTC
NA	TRBJ1-4	once	TRBV30	CAWSHRVGEKLFF	TGTGCCTGGAGTCACAGGGTGGGGGAAAAACTGTTTTTT
NA	TRBJ1-5	NA	TRBV6-1	CASRQGAQPQHF	TGTGCCAGCAGGCAGGGTGCTCAGCCCCAGCATTTT
NA	TRBJ1-5	NA	TRBV30	CAWTNGGGNQPQHF	TGCGCCTGGACCAATGGGGGGGGAAATCAGCCCCAGCACTTT
NA	TRBJ2-2	NA	TRBV10-3	CAIRDQYTGELFF	TGTGCCATACGGGACCAGTACACCGGGGAGCTGTTTTTT
TRBD2	TRBJ2-5	NA	TRBV7-2	CASSLPSGRIETQYF	TGTGCCAGCAGCTTACCTAGCGGGAGAATAGAGACCCAGTACTTC
TRBD2	TRBJ2-5	NA	TRBV18	CASSVTSGSAETQYF	TGTGCCAGCTCGGTGACTAGCGGGAGTGCGGAGACCCAGTACTTC
NA	TRBJ1-5	few	TRBV27	CASSPGWAAYSNQPQHF	TGTGCCAGCAGTCCAGGCTGGGCAGCTTATAGCAATCAGCCCCAGCATTTT
TRBD2	TRBJ2-1	NA	TRBV30	CAWLAGPNNEQFF	TGTGCCTGGCTAGCGGGGCCCAACAATGAGCAGTTCTTC
TRBD1	TRBJ1-2	NA	TRBV5-1	CASSTGTGNYGYTF	TGCGCCAGCAGCACTGGGACAGGGAACTATGGCTACACCTTC
TRBD2	TRBJ2-7	many	TRBV5-6	CASSFLAGPYEQYF	TGTGCCAGCAGCTTTTTAGCGGGTCCCTACGAGCAGTACTTC
TRBD2	TRBJ2-3	NA	TRBV7-9	CASSLALAGEDTQYF	TGTGCCAGCAGCTTAGCACTAGCGGGAGAAGATACGCAGTATTTT
NA	TRBJ1-5	NA	TRBV2	CASSVGRSIFNQPQHF	TGTGCCAGCAGTGTTGGACGGAGTATCTTTAATCAGCCCCAGCATTTT
TRBD1	TRBJ2-3	NA	TRBV5-1	CASSPWTGRKGDTQYF	TGCGCCAGCAGCCCTTGGACAGGGAGAAAGGGAGATACGCAGTATTTT
NA	TRBJ2-7	NA	TRBV7-2	CASSARATYEQYF	TGTGCCAGCAGCGCTCGGGCGACCTACGAGCAGTACTTC
TRBD1	TRBJ2-5	NA	TRBV15	CATSRDTDREQYF	TGTGCCACCAGCAGAGACACGGACAGGGAGCAGTACTTC
NA	TRBJ2-7	NA	TRBV7-2	CASSSNRVEQYF	TGTGCCAGCAGCTCTAACAGGGTCGAGCAGTACTTC
NA	TRBJ2-7	NA	TRBV7-9	CASSSPQDLGEQYF	TGTGCCAGCAGCTCCCCCCAAGACTTGGGGGAGCAGTACTTC
TRBD2	TRBJ2-7	NA	TRBV27	CASSLTGGAGGFSYEQYF	TGTGCCAGCAGTTTAACGGGAGGAGCGGGAGGATTCTCCTACGAGCAGTACTTC
TRBD2	TRBJ2-3	NA	TRBV4-2	CASSQDWAGGVEWTDTQYF	TGTGCCAGCAGCCAAGATTGGGCGGGAGGAGTTGAGTGGACAGATACGCAGTATTTT
NA	TRBJ1-5	NA	TRBV30	CAWSVGGSHPPQHF	TGTGCCTGGAGTGTAGGTGGCAGTCACCCTCCCCAGCATTTT
TRBD2	TRBJ2-1	NA	TRBV25-1	CASSEMGGMNEQFF	TGTGCCAGCAGTGAAATGGGGGGGATGAATGAGCAGTTCTTC
TRBD1	TRBJ1-1	once	TRBV19	CASSIFWTGEAEAFF	TGTGCCAGTAGTATTTTTTGGACAGGGGAGGCTGAAGCTTTCTTT
TRBD2	TRBJ2-2	many	TRBV7-3	CASSLRGRLAGNTGELFF	TGTGCCAGCAGCTTAAGAGGTCGGCTAGCGGGGAACACCGGGGAGCTGTTTTTT
NA	TRBJ1-5	NA	TRBV19	CASTAGGQGTSSNQPQHF	TGTGCCAGTACCGCTGGGGGTCAGGGAACCTCTAGCAATCAGCCCCAGCATTTT
TRBD1	TRBJ2-7	NA	TRBV6-1	CASSDPRTGDGYEQYF	TGTGCCAGCAGTGACCCGAGGACAGGGGATGGGTACGAGCAGTACTTC
NA	TRBJ2-7	NA	TRBV7-8	CASSLVGGYEQYF	TGTGCCAGCAGCCTTGTGGGGGGCTACGAGCAGTACTTC
TRBD1	TRBJ2-7	NA	TRBV30	CAWSYIQGGEQYF	TGTGCCTGGAGCTATATACAGGGGGGCGAGCAGTACTTC
NA	TRBJ2-7	NA	TRBV28	CASSPITQATYEQYF	TGTGCCAGCAGCCCCATTACTCAGGCTACCTACGAGCAGTACTTC
NA	TRBJ1-2	NA	TRBV29-1	CSVRLVGEDYYGYTF	TGCAGCGTCCGACTAGTGGGCGAGGATTACTATGGCTACACCTTC
NA	TRBJ1-4	many	TRBV30	CAWSTNSNEKLFF	TGTGCCTGGAGTACCAACAGTAATGAAAAACTGTTTTTT
TRBD2	TRBJ2-7	NA	TRBV11-2	CASSSGPSGGAYEQYF	TGTGCCAGCAGCTCGGGGCCTTCTGGGGGGGCCTACGAGCAGTACTTC
TRBD2	TRBJ2-5	few	TRBV19	CASGLAGVGETQYF	TGTGCCTCGGGACTAGCGGGAGTGGGGGAGACCCAGTACTTC
NA	TRBJ2-1	NA	TRBV27	CASSLLAGSSYNEQFF	TGTGCCAGCAGTTTATTGGCAGGGAGCTCCTACAATGAGCAGTTCTTC
NA	TRBJ2-7	NA	TRBV9	CASSAGGDYVYEQYF	TGTGCCAGCAGCGCAGGGGGGGATTACGTCTACGAGCAGTACTTC
TRBD2	TRBJ2-3	NA	TRBV29-1	CSIGTSGRDTQYF	TGCAGCATCGGGACTAGCGGGAGAGATACGCAGTATTTT
TRBD2	TRBJ2-1	once	TRBV7-3	CASSSLGGRGSYNEQFF	TGTGCCAGCAGCTCCCTAGGCGGGAGAGGCTCCTACAATGAGCAGTTCTTC